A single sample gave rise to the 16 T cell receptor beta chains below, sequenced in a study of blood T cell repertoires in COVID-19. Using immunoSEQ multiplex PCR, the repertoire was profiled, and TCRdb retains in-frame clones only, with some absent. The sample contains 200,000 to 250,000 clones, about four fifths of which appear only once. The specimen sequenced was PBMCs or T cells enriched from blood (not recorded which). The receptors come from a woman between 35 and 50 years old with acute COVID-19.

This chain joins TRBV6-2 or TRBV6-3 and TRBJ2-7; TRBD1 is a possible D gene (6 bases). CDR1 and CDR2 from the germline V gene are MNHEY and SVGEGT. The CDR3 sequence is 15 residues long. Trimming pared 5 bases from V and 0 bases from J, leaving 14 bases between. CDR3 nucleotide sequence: TGTGCCAGCAGTCTCCCCGTGACAGGCTCCTACGAGCAGTACTTC. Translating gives CASSLPVTGSYEQYF.

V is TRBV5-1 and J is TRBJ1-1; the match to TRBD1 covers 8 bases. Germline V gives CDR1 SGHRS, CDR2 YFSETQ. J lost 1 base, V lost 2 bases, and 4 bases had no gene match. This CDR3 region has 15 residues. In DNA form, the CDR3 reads TGCGCCAGCAGCTTACAGGGGGGGTCGAACACTGAAGCTTTCTTT. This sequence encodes CASSLQGGSNTEAFF. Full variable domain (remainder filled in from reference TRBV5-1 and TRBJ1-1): KAGVTQTPRYLIKTRGQQVTLSCSPISGHRSVSWYQQTPGQGLQFLFEYFSETQRNKGNFPGRFSGRQFSNSRSEMNVSTLELGDSALYLCASSLQGGSNTEAFFGQGTRLTVV.

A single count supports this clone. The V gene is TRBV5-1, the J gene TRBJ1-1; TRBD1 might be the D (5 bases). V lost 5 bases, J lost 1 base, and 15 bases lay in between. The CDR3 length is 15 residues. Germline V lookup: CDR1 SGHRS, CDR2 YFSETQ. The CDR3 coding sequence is TGCGCCAGCAGGCCCCAGGGCAGCCGGAACACTGAAGCTTTCTTT. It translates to CASRPQGSRNTEAFF.

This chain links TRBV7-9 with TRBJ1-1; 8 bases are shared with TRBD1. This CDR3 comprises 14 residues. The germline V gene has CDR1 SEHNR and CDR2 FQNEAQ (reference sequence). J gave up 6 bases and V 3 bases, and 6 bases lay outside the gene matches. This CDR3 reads CASSLDRAEPEAFF. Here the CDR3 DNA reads TGTGCCAGCAGCTTGGACAGGGCCGAGCCTGAAGCTTTCTTT.

The CDR3: CASSISDGGQYNEQFF. The CDR3 DNA is TGTGCCAGTAGTATTTCGGATGGAGGGCAATACAATGAGCAGTTCTTC. The chain links TRBV19 to TRBJ2-1; possible D gene TRBD2, 6 bases. The CDR3 is 16 residues long. Trimming left V 3 bases short and J 4 bases short, with 16 bases between. Germline assignment: CDR1 LNHDA and CDR2 SQIVND (reference sequence).

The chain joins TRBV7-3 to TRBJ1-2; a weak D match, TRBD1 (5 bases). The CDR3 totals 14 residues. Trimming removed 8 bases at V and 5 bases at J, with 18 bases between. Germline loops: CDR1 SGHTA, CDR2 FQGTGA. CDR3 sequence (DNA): TGTGCCAGCGTGCCGGCAGGGTCCGTTTATGGCTACACCTTC. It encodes CASVPAGSVYGYTF.

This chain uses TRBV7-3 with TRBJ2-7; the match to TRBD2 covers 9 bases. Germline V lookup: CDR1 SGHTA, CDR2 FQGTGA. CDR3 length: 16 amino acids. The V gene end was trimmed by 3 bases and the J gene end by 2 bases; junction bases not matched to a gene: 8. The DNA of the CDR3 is TGTGCCAGCAGCTTCAGCGGGGGGCGGATACCCTACGAGCAGTACTTC. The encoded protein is CASSFSGGRIPYEQYF.

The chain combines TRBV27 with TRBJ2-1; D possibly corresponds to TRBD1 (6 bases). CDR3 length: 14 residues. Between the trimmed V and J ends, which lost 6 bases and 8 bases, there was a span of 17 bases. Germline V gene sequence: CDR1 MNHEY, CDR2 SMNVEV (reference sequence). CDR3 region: CASSPDRWSDEQFF. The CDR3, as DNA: TGTGCCAGCAGCCCGGACAGATGGAGCGATGAGCAGTTCTTC.

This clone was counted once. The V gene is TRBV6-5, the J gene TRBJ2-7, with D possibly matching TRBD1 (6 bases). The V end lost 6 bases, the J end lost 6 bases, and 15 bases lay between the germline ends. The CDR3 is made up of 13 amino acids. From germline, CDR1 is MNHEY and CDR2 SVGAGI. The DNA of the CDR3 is TGTGCCAGCAGGCCCACAGGGCAGGCCGAGCAGTACTTC. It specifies CASRPTGQAEQYF.

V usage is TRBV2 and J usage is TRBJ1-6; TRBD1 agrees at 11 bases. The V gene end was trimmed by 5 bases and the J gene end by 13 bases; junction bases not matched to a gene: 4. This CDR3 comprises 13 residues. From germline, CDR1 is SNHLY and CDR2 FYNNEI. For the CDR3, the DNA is TGTGCCAGCAGTTGGACAGGGGGCGCCCCCCTCCACTTT. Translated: CASSWTGGAPLHF.

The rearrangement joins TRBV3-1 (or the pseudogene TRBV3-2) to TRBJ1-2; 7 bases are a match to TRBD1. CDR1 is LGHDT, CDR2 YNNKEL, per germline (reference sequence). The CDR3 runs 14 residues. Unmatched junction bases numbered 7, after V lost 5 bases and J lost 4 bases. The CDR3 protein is CASSSRTGPYGYTF. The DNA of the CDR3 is TGTGCCAGCAGCTCCCGGACAGGCCCCTATGGCTACACCTTC.

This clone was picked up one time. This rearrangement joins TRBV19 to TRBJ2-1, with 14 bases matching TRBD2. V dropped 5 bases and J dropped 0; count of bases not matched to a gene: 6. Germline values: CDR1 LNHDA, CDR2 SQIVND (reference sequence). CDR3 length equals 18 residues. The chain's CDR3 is CASSGLAGGWSSYNEQFF. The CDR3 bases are TGTGCCAGTAGTGGACTAGCGGGGGGCTGGAGCTCCTACAATGAGCAGTTCTTC.

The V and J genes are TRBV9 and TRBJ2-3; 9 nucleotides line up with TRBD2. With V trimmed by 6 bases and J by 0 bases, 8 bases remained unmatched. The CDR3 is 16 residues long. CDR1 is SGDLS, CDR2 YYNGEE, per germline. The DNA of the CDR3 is TGTGCCAGCAACAATCGAGCGGGAGGTAGCACAGATACGCAGTATTTT. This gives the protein CASNNRAGGSTDTQYF.

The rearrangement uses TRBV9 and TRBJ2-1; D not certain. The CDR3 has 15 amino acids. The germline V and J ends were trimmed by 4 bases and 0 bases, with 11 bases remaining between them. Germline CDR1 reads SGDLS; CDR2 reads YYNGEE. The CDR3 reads CASSPTPTSYNEQFF. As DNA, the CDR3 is TGTGCCAGCAGCCCTACCCCAACCTCCTACAATGAGCAGTTCTTC.

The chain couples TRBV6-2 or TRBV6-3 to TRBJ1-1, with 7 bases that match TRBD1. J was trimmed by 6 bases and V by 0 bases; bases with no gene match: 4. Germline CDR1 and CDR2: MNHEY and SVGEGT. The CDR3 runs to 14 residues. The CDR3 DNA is TGTGCCAGCAGTTACTCCTTCGACAGGGCTGAAGCTTTCTTT. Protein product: CASSYSFDRAEAFF.

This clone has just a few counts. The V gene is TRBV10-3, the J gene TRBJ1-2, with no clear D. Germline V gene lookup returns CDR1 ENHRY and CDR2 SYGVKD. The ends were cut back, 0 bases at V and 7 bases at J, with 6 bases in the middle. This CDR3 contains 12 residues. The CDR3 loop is CAISESTFGYTF. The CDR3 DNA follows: TGTGCCATCAGTGAGTCGACTTTTGGCTACACCTTC.